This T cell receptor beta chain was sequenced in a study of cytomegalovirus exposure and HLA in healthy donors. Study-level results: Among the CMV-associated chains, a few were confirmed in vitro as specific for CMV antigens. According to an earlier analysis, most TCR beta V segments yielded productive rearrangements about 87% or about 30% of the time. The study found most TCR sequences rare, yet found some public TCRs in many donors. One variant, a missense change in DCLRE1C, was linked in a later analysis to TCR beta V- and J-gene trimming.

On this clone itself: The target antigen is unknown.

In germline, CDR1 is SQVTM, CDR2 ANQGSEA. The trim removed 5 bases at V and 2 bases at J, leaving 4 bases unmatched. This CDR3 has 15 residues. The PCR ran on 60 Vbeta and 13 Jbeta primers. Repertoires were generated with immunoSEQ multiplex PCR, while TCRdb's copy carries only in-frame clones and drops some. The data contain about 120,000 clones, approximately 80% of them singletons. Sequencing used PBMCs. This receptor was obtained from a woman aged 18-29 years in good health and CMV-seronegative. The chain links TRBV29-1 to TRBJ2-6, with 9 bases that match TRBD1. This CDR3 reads CSVLQGAAGANVLTF. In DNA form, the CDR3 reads TGCAGCGTTCTACAGGGGGCGGCTGGGGCCAACGTCCTGACTTTC.